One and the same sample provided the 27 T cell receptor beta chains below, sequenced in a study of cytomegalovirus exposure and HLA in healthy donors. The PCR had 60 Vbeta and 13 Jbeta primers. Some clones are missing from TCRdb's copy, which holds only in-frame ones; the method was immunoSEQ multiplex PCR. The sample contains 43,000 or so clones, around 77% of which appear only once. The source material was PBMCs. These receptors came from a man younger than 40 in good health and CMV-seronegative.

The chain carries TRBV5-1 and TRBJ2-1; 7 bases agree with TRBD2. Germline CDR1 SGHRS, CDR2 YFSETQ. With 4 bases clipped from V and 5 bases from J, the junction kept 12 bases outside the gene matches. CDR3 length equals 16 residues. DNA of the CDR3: TGCGCCAGCAGCCCGAATCCACCGGGACTAAACAATGAGCAGTTCTTC. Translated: CASSPNPPGLNNEQFF. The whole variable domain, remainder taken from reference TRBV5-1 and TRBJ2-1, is KAGVTQTPRYLIKTRGQQVTLSCSPISGHRSVSWYQQTPGQGLQFLFEYFSETQRNKGNFPGRFSGRQFSNSRSEMNVSTLELGDSALYLCASSPNPPGLNNEQFFGPGTRLTVL.

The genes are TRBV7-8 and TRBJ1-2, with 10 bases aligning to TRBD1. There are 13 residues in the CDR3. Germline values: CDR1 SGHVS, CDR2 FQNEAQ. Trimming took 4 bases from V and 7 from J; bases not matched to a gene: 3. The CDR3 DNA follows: TGTGCCAGCAGCTCACGGACAGGGGGTGGCTACACCTTC. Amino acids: CASSSRTGGGYTF.

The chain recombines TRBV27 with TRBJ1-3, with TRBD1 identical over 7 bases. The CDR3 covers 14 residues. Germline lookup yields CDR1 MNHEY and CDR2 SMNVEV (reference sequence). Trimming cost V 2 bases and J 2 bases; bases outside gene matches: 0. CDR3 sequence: CASSLQGAGNTIYF. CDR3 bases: TGTGCCAGCAGTTTACAGGGGGCTGGAAACACCATATATTTT.

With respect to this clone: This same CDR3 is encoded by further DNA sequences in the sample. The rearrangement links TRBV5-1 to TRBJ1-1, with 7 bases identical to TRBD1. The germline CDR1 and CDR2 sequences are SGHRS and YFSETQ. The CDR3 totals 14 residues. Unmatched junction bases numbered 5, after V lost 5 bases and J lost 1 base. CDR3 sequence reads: CASRETGANTEAFF. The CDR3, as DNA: TGCGCCAGCAGGGAAACAGGGGCGAACACTGAAGCTTTCTTT.

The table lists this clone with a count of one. CDR3 residues: CASSHPPGGGGETQYF. CDR3 in DNA: TGTGCCAGCAGCCATCCCCCCGGAGGGGGAGGGGAGACCCAGTACTTC. The rearrangement joins TRBV4-2 to TRBJ2-5; tentatively, D is TRBD2 (7 bases). From germline, CDR1 is LGHNA and CDR2 YNFKEQ. This CDR3 contains 16 residues. Trimming shortened V by 3 bases and J by 5 bases, and 19 bases separated the two germline ends.

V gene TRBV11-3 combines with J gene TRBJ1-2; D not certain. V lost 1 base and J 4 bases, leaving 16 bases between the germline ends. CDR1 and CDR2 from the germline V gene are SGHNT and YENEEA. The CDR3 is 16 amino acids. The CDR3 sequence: CASSLAPSRGSYGYTF. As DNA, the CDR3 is TGTGCCAGCAGCTTAGCCCCAAGCAGAGGGAGCTATGGCTACACCTTC.

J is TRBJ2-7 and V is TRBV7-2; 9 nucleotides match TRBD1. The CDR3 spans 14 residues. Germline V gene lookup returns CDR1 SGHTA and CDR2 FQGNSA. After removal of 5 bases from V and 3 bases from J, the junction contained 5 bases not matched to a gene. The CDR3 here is CASSPPTGGYEQYF. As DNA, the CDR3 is TGTGCCAGCAGCCCGCCGACAGGGGGCTACGAGCAGTACTTC. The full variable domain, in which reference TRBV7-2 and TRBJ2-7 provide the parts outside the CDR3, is GAGVSQSPSNKVTEKGKDVELRCDPISGHTALYWYRQSLGQGLEFLIYFQGNSAPDKSGLPSDRFSAERTGGSVSTLTIQRTQQEDSAVYLCASSPPTGGYEQYFGPGTRLTVT.

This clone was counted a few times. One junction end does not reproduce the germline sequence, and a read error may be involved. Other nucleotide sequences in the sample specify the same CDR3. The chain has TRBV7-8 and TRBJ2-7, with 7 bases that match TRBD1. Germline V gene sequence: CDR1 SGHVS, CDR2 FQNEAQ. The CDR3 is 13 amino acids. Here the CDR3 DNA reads TGTTCCAGCAGCCTAGGACAGGCCTACGAGCAGTACTTC. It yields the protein CSSSLGQAYEQYF.

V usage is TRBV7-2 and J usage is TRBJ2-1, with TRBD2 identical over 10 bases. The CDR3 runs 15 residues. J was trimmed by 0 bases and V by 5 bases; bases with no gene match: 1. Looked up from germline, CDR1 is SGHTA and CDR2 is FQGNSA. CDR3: CASSRTSGSYNEQFF. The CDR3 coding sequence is TGTGCCAGCAGCCGGACTAGCGGCTCCTACAATGAGCAGTTCTTC. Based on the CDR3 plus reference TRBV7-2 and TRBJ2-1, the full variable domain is GAGVSQSPSNKVTEKGKDVELRCDPISGHTALYWYRQSLGQGLEFLIYFQGNSAPDKSGLPSDRFSAERTGGSVSTLTIQRTQQEDSAVYLCASSRTSGSYNEQFFGPGTRLTVL.

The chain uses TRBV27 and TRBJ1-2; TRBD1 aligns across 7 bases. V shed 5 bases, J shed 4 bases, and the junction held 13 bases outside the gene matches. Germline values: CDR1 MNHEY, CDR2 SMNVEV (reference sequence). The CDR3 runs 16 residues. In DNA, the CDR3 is TGTGCCAGCAGTCCTACAGGGGCTGTGGTGCTCTATGGCTACACCTTC. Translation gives CASSPTGAVVLYGYTF.

The CDR3 loop reads CASSQESQLADSSYNEQFF. CDR3 DNA sequence: TGCGCCAGCAGCCAAGAGTCCCAACTAGCGGATAGCTCCTACAATGAGCAGTTCTTC. This chain links TRBV4-3 with TRBJ2-1, with TRBD2 matching 8 bases. The CDR3 contains 19 residues. CDR1 LGHNA and CDR2 YSLEER come from the germline V gene. With 0 bases clipped from V and 0 bases from J, the junction kept 10 bases outside the gene matches.

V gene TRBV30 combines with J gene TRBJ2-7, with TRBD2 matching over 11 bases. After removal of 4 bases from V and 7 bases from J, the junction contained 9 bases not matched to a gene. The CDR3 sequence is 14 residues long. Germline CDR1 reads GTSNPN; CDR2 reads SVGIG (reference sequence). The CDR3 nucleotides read TGTGCCTGGACCGTAGCGGGAGGGCCGGCGGAGCAGTACTTC. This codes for CAWTVAGGPAEQYF.

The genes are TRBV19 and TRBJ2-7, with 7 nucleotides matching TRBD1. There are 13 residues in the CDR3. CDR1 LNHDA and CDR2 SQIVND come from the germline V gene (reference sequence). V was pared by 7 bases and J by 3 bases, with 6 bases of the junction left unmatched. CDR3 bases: TGTGCCAGTACAGGGACAGTCGGCTACGAGCAGTACTTC. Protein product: CASTGTVGYEQYF.

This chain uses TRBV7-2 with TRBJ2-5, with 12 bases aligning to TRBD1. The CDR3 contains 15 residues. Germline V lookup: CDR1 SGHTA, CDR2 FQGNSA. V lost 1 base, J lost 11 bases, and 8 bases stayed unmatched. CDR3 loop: CASSLGGTGGSEQYF. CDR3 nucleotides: TGTGCCAGCAGCTTAGGAGGGACAGGGGGCAGTGAGCAGTACTTC.

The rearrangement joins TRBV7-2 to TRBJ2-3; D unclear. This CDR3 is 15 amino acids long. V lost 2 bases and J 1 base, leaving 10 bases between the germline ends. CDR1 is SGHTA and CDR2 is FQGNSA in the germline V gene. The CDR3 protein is CASSLNARGTDTQYF. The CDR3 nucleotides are TGTGCCAGCAGCTTAAACGCCCGGGGCACAGATACGCAGTATTTT.

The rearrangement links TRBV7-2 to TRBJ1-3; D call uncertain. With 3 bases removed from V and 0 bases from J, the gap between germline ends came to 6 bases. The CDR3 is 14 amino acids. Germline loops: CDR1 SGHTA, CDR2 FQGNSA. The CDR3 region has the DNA TGTGCCAGCAGCTTCTACCTCTCTGGAAACACCATATATTTT. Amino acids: CASSFYLSGNTIYF.

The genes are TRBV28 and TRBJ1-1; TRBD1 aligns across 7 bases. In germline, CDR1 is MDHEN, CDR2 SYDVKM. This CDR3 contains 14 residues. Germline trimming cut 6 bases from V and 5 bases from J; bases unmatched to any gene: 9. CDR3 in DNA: TGTGCCAGCAGAAGAGGGGGCGGAAGGACTGAAGCTTTCTTT. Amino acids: CASRRGGGRTEAFF.

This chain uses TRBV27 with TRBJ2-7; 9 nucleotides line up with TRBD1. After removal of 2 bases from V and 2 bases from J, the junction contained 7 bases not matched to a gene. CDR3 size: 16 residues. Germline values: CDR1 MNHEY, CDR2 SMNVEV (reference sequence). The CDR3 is CASSLDRDRVPYEQYF. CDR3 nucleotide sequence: TGTGCCAGCAGTTTAGACCGGGACAGGGTACCCTACGAGCAGTACTTC.

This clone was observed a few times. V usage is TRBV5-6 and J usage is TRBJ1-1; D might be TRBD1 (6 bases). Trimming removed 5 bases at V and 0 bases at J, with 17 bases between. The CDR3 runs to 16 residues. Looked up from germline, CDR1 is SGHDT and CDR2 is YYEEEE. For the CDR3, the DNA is TGTGCCAGCAGAGACCGATGGACAGTCATGAACACTGAAGCTTTCTTT. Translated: CASRDRWTVMNTEAFF.

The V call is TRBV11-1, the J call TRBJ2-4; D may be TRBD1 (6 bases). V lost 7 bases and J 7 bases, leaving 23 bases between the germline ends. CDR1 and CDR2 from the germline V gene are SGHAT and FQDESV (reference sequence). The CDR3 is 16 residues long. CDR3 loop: CASTDIRRGNQNIQYF. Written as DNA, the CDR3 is TGTGCCAGCACCGACATCCGCAGGGGTAATCAGAACATTCAGTACTTC.

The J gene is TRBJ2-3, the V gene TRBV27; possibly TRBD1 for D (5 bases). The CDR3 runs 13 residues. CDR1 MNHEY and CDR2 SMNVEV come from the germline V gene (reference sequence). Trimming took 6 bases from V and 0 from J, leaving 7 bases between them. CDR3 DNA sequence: TGTGCCAGCAGCCGACAGAGCACAGATACGCAGTATTTT. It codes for CASSRQSTDTQYF.

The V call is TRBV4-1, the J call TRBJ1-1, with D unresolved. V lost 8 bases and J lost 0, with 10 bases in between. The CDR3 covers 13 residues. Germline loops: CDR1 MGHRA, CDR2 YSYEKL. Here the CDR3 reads CASAGTLNTEAFF. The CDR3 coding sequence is TGCGCCAGCGCAGGCACGTTGAACACTGAAGCTTTCTTT.

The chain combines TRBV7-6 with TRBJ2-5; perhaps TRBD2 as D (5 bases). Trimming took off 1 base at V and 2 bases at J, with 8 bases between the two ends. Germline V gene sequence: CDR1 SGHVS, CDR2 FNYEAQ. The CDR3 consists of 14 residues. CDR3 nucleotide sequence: TGTGCCAGCAGCTTAGGCGACTATCAAGAGACCCAGTACTTC. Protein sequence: CASSLGDYQETQYF.

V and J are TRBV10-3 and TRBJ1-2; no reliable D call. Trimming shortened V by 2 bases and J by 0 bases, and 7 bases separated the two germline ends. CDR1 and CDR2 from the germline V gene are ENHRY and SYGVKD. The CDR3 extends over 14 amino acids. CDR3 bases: TGTGCCATCAGTGAGGAGAAGACTAACTATGGCTACACCTTC. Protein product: CAISEEKTNYGYTF.

The CDR3 here is CASSDPPGLPLRSYNEQFF. CDR3 bases: TGTGCCAGCAGTGATCCTCCAGGACTCCCCCTACGCTCCTACAATGAGCAGTTCTTC. J is TRBJ2-1 and V is TRBV6-4, with a tentative D call TRBD2 (5 bases). The ends were cut back, 3 bases at V and 0 bases at J, with 21 bases in the middle. The CDR3 is 19 residues long. Germline V gene sequence: CDR1 MRHNA, CDR2 SNTAGT.

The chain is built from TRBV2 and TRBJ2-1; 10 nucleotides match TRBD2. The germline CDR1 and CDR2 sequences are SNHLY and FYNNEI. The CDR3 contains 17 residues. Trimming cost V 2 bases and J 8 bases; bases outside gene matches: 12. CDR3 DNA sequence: TGTGCCAGCAGTGAACTTCCAGCGGGAGGGCCCGTGTATGAGCAGTTCTTC. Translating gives CASSELPAGGPVYEQFF.

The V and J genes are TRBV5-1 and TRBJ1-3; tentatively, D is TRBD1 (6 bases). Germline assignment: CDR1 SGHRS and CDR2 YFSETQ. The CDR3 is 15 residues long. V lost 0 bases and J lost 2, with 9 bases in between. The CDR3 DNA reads TGCGCCAGCAGCTTGGAGGGGGTCCCTGGAAACACCATATATTTT. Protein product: CASSLEGVPGNTIYF.